The 20 T cell receptor beta chains reported below all come from one sample, sequenced in a study of molecular identifiers for immune sequencing clone quantification. TCRdb reprocessed the PCR reads with MiXCR, giving one entry per CDR3 protein. The table lists approximately 630,000 distinct CDR3 sequences, 25% of them singletons. Sequencing used naive CD8+ T cells from blood, with Jurkat cell RNA spiked in. The subset denotes: FACS-sorted CD8+CD4-CCR7+CD45RA+ naive T cells. Source of these receptors: a human donor in good health. Some libraries in this study had Jurkat cell RNA spiked in.

This clonotype was found many times. This rearrangement joins TRBV29-1 to TRBJ1-1; D possibly corresponds to TRBD1 (5 bases). Trimming cost V 7 bases and J 5 bases, with 11 bases left between them. Germline V CDR1 and CDR2: SQVTM, ANQGSEA. The CDR3 is 11 amino acids. The CDR3 bases are TGCAGCGCGGGGCAGGTTACTGAAGCTTTCTTT. Residues: CSAGQVTEAFF. Based on the CDR3 plus reference TRBV29-1 and TRBJ1-1, the full variable domain is SAVISQKPSRDICQRGTSLTIQCQVDSQVTMMFWYRQQPGQSLTLIATANQGSEATYESGFVIDKFPISRPNLTFSTLTVSNMSPEDSSIYLCSAGQVTEAFFGQGTRLTVV.

In its sample, this clonotype was seen many times. The chain combines TRBV6-1 with TRBJ2-2; 14 positions match TRBD2. The CDR3 totals 18 residues. J gave up 5 bases and V 6 bases, and 11 bases lay outside the gene matches. CDR1 and CDR2 from the germline V gene are MNHNS and SASEGT. This CDR3 reads CASSVKGLAGVGTGELFF. The CDR3 DNA sequence: TGTGCCAGCAGCGTAAAGGGACTAGCGGGAGTAGGTACCGGGGAGCTGTTTTTT.

As for this clonotype: A junction end diverges from the germline sequence, so it may reflect a read error. This chain joins TRBV29-1 and TRBJ2-7; tentatively, D is TRBD1 or TRBD2 (5 bases each). Germline lookup yields CDR1 SQVTM and CDR2 ANQGSEA. CDR3 length equals 14 residues. CDR3 sequence: CNVDLGTSDYEQYF. DNA of the CDR3: TGCAACGTTGATTTGGGGACGTCCGACTACGAGCAGTACTTC.

The table lists this clonotype with many counts. This chain connects TRBV20-1 to TRBJ1-1; D unclear. This CDR3 has 11 residues. Germline values: CDR1 DFQATT, CDR2 SNEGSKA (reference sequence). V gave up 5 bases and J gave up 0 bases, with 4 bases separating them. CDR3 nucleotides: TGCAGTGCTGACCTGAACACTGAAGCTTTCTTT. As protein: CSADLNTEAFF.

Worth noting for this clonotype: A much more abundant neighbour one base away suggests this may be a read error. V is TRBV29-1 and J is TRBJ1-2, with D possibly matching TRBD1 (6 bases). This CDR3 comprises 15 residues. Deletions cut 4 bases from V and 3 bases from J, with 18 bases between. Germline V gene data show CDR1 as SQVTM and CDR2 as ANQGSEA. The CDR3 DNA reads as TGCAGCGTTGGGGGCTCGAAACAGGGTCACTATGGCTACACCTTC. Translation: CSVGGSKQGHYGYTF.

To note about this clonotype: One end of the junction varies from germline; a read error may be responsible. The chain uses TRBV7-6 and TRBJ2-7, with 7 bases fitting TRBD2. Germline V gene data show CDR1 as SGHVS and CDR2 as FNYEAQ. There are 16 residues in the CDR3. The CDR3 is CASSLSEEGGSYGQYF. The CDR3 DNA sequence: TGTGCCAGCAGCTTAAGTGAGGAGGGAGGGTCCTACGGGCAGTACTTC. Supplemented by reference TRBV7-6 and TRBJ2-7, the full variable domain reads GAGVSQSPRYKVTKRGQDVALRCDPISGHVSLYWYRQALGQGPEFLTYFNYEAQQDKSGLPNDRFSAERPEGSISTLTIQRTEQRDSAMYRCASSLSEEGGSYGQYFGPGTRLTVT.

This clonotype was found many times. This chain links TRBV6-6 with TRBJ2-5; the D is unclear. The CDR3 loop spans 15 amino acids. Germline loops: CDR1 MNHNY, CDR2 SVGAGI (reference sequence). The V end was cut by 0 bases, the J end by 0 bases, with 8 bases between. The CDR3 sequence is CASSYSLANQETQYF. CDR3 coding DNA: TGTGCCAGCAGTTACTCGTTGGCGAACCAAGAGACCCAGTACTTC.

This clonotype was observed a single time. A much more abundant neighbour one base away suggests this may be a read error. This chain uses TRBV3-1 with TRBJ2-2; the match to TRBD2 covers 14 bases. In germline, CDR1 is LGHDT, CDR2 YNNKEL (reference sequence). The CDR3 is made up of 16 amino acids. The CDR3 coding sequence is TGTGCCAGCAGCTCGGGACTAGCGGGAGAGACCGGGGAGCCGTTTTTT. It encodes CASSSGLAGETGEPFF.

This clonotype was picked up many times. The rearrangement joins TRBV7-2 to TRBJ2-6; D ambiguous. The CDR3 has 18 amino acids. Trimming cost V 1 base and J 4 bases, with 17 bases left between them. Germline values: CDR1 SGHTA, CDR2 FQGNSA. CDR3 loop: CASSLDPVTTLGANVLTF. The DNA for the CDR3 is TGTGCCAGCAGCTTAGATCCGGTAACGACTCTCGGGGCCAACGTCCTGACTTTC.

This chain joins TRBV30 and TRBJ2-7; D is possibly TRBD2 (5 bases). In germline, CDR1 is GTSNPN, CDR2 SVGIG (reference sequence). V lost 1 base and J 3 bases, leaving 13 bases between the germline ends. This CDR3 is 14 amino acids long. The chain's CDR3 is CAWSEPGLNYEQYF. In DNA form, the CDR3 reads TGTGCCTGGAGTGAGCCGGGATTGAACTACGAGCAGTACTTC.

V usage is TRBV7-3 and J usage is TRBJ1-6; 7 nucleotides agree with TRBD1. The germline CDR1 and CDR2 sequences are SGHTA and FQGTGA. The J segment lost 7 bases and the V segment lost 3 bases, leaving 3 bases of the junction unmatched. The CDR3 length is 14 residues. The CDR3 sequence: CASSFAGGNSPLHF. CDR3 nucleotide sequence: TGTGCCAGCAGCTTCGCAGGGGGGAATTCACCCCTCCACTTT.

The gene calls are TRBV28 and TRBJ1-1; D perhaps matches TRBD1 (5 bases). Germline V gene data show CDR1 as MDHEN and CDR2 as SYDVKM. There are 14 residues in the CDR3. Trimming took off 3 bases at V and 3 bases at J, with 11 bases between the two ends. CDR3 coding DNA: TGTGCCAGCAGTTTTCGGGGGGGGTACACTGAAGCTTTCTTT. Amino acid sequence: CASSFRGGYTEAFF.

This clonotype was picked up many times. The J gene is TRBJ2-3, the V gene TRBV7-9; 10 nucleotides agree with TRBD2. This CDR3 has 15 residues. The V gene end was trimmed by 1 base and the J gene end by 5 bases; junction bases not matched to a gene: 3. The germline V gene has CDR1 SEHNR and CDR2 FQNEAQ (reference sequence). The CDR3 is CASSLGAGGRDTQYF. As DNA, the CDR3 is TGTGCCAGCAGCTTAGGAGCGGGAGGGCGAGATACGCAGTATTTT. Combining the CDR3 with reference TRBV7-9 and TRBJ2-3 gives the whole variable domain DTGVSQNPRHKITKRGQNVTFRCDPISEHNRLYWYRQTLGQGPEFLTYFQNEAQLEKSRLLSDRFSAERPKGSFSTLEIQRTEQGDSAMYLCASSLGAGGRDTQYFGPGTRLTVL.

To note about this clonotype: An end of the junction differs from the germline gene, which may be a read error. This chain's CDR3 is CASTPGPGGGETHYF. The CDR3 DNA is TGTGCCAGTACCCCGGGACCGGGAGGTGGAGAGACCCACTACTTC. The V call is TRBV19, the J call TRBJ2-5, with TRBD2 matching 7 bases. The CDR3 consists of 15 residues. Germline V gene sequence: CDR1 LNHDA, CDR2 SQIVND (reference sequence).

The table lists this clonotype with many counts. V gene TRBV6-5 combines with J gene TRBJ2-3; D is perhaps TRBD2 (7 bases). V was trimmed by 2 bases and J by 3 bases, leaving 18 bases between them. CDR1 and CDR2 from the germline V gene are MNHEY and SVGAGI. This CDR3 comprises 17 residues. The CDR3 here is CASSYGGGTTKTDTQYF. As DNA, the CDR3 is TGTGCCAGCAGTTACGGGGGCGGGACTACTAAAACAGATACGCAGTATTTT.

In its sample, this clonotype was seen many times. In nucleotides, the CDR3 is TGTGCCAGCAGTTTCAGGGGCCCCTCCTACGAGCAGTACTTC. Translated, it gives CASSFRGPSYEQYF. The chain employs TRBV28 and TRBJ2-7; perhaps TRBD1 as D (6 bases). Germline V lookup: CDR1 MDHEN, CDR2 SYDVKM. With 3 bases removed from V and 0 bases from J, the gap between germline ends came to 9 bases. This CDR3 spans 14 amino acids.

The chain employs TRBV9 and TRBJ2-7; 8 bases match TRBD1. The trim removed 4 bases at V and 3 bases at J, leaving 9 bases unmatched. Germline V lookup: CDR1 SGDLS, CDR2 YYNGEE. The CDR3 is 15 residues long. CDR3 DNA sequence: TGTGCCAGCAGCTTGACCCCGGGACAGGTCTACGAGCAGTACTTC. It yields the protein CASSLTPGQVYEQYF.

This clonotype has at least ten counts. The CDR3 region is CASSIDRQGSYEQYF. The CDR3, as DNA: TGTGCCAGTAGTATAGATCGCCAGGGTTCCTACGAGCAGTACTTC. The chain joins TRBV19 to TRBJ2-7; TRBD1 might be the D (5 bases). This CDR3 spans 15 amino acids. From germline, CDR1 is LNHDA and CDR2 SQIVND (reference sequence). The V gene lost 0 bases and the J gene lost 1 base, with 10 bases spanning the gap.

The table lists this clonotype with a few counts. The chain recombines TRBV5-6 with TRBJ1-2; D unclear. In germline, CDR1 is SGHDT, CDR2 YYEEEE. V was pared by 0 bases and J by 4 bases, with 10 bases between. The CDR3 extends over 14 amino acids. The CDR3 protein is CASSLARHAYGYTF. The CDR3 bases are TGTGCCAGCAGCTTGGCAAGACACGCCTATGGCTACACCTTC.

The sample holds many counts of this clonotype. J is TRBJ1-4 and V is TRBV7-2; a weak D match, TRBD1 (5 bases). V shed 2 bases and J shed 3 bases, with 16 bases lying between them. Germline assignment: CDR1 SGHTA and CDR2 FQGNSA. This CDR3 region has 17 residues. The CDR3 nucleotides read TGTGCCAGCAGCTTACGAGGGACGGCACAAGCTAATGAAAAACTGTTTTTT. This codes for CASSLRGTAQANEKLFF.